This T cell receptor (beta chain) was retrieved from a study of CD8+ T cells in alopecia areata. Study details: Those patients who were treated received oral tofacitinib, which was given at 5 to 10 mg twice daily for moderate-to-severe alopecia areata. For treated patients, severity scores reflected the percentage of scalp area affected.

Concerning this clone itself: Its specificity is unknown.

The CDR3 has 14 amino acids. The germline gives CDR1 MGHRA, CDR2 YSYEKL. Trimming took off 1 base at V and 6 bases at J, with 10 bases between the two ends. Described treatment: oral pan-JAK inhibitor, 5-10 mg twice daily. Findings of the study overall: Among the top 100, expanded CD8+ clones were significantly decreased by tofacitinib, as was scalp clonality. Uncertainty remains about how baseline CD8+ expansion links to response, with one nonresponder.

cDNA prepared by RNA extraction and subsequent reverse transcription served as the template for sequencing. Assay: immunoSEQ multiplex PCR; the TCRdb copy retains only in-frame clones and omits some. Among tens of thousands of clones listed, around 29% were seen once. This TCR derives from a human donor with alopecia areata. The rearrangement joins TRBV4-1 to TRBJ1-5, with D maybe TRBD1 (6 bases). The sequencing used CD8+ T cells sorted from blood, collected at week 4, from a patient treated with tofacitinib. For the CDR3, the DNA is TGCGCCAGCAGCCAAGTTGGGGGGCTTCAGCCCCAGCATTTT. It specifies CASSQVGGLQPQHF.